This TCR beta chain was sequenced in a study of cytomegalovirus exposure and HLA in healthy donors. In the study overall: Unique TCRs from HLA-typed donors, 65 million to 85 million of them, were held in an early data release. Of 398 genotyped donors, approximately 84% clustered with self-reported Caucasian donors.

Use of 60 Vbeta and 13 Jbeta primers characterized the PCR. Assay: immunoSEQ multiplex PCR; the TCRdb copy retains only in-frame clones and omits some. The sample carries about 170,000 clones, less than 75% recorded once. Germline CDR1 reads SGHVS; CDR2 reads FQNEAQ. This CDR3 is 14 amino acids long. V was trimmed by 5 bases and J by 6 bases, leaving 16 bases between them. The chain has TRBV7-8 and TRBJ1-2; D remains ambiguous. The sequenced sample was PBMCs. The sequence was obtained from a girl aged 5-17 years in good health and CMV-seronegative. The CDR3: CASSPEGGVNGYTF. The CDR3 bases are TGTGCCAGCAGCCCCGAGGGCGGGGTTAATGGCTACACCTTC.